These T cell receptor beta chains were read from a single sample in a study of T cell repertoires in ileal Crohn's disease. Repertoires were generated with immunoSEQ multiplex PCR, while TCRdb's copy carries only in-frame clones and drops some. The sample shows 1,500 to 2,000 clones, approximately 81% of them seen only once. Sample: ileal tissue. The receptors come from an adult with Crohn's disease. CDR3s include the opening cysteine and the closing phenylalanine or tryptophan. The D gene is left open where the match is weak. Expanded clones get a size class; other rows say once, few or many, or leave the size out.

NA,NA,TRBJ1-2,TRBV19,TGTGCCAGTAGTATAGAGCGGGGAAACTATGGCTACACCTTC,CASSIERGNYGYTF
few,NA,TRBJ2-3,TRBV10-1,TGCGCCAGCAGTCGGGACTCCTCATCCGCAGATACGCAGTATTTT,CASSRDSSSADTQYF
NA,NA,TRBJ1-5,TRBV7-9,TGTGCCAGCAGCTCAGGGGTGGCTCAGCCCCAGCATTTT,CASSSGVAQPQHF
NA,NA,TRBJ1-4,TRBV7-9,TGTGCCAGCAGCTTCCCATGGACAGAAGAAACAACTAATGAAAAACTGTTTTTT,CASSFPWTEETTNEKLFF
NA,TRBD2,TRBJ2-3,TRBV27,TGTGCCAGCAGTTTATGGTACGGGGGGGACACAGATACGCAGTATTTT,CASSLWYGGDTDTQYF
NA,TRBD1,TRBJ2-6,TRBV18,TGTGCCAGCTCACAGCCCTCATCCGGGACAGGTCCTTCTGGGGCCAACGTCCTGACTTTC,CASSQPSSGTGPSGANVLTF
NA,NA,TRBJ1-4,TRBV6-6,TGTGCCAGCGCCCCATGGGGCGGTCATGAAAAACTGTTTTTT,CASAPWGGHEKLFF
once,NA,TRBJ1-1,TRBV11-2,TGTGCCAGCAGCTTAGCAAGGCAGGGGCTAGGTCTTAACACTGAAGCTTTCTTT,CASSLARQGLGLNTEAFF
NA,TRBD1,TRBJ2-7,TRBV5-1,TGCGCCAGCAGTCCCTTAACAGGGGGGATCTACGAGCAGTACTTC,CASSPLTGGIYEQYF
NA,TRBD1,TRBJ2-5,TRBV9,TGTGCCAGCAGCGTGGACACAGGGGAAGAGACCCAGTACTTC,CASSVDTGEETQYF
NA,NA,TRBJ1-2,TRBV7-9,TGTGCCAGCAGTTTAAAGGGGACTGGCTACTATGGCTACACCTTC,CASSLKGTGYYGYTF
once,TRBD1,TRBJ1-1,TRBV7-6,TGTGCCAGCAGCTTTCCAAAGACAGGGACGAACACTGAAGCTTTCTTT,CASSFPKTGTNTEAFF
NA,TRBD1,TRBJ1-1,TRBV18,TGTGCCAGCTCACCGGACAGGACGAACACTGAAGCTTTCTTT,CASSPDRTNTEAFF
NA,TRBD1,TRBJ2-7,TRBV7-8,TGTGCCAGCAACCCGACAGGGGGCCAAAGCGAGCAGTACTTC,CASNPTGGQSEQYF
NA,NA,TRBJ1-4,TRBV7-9,TGTGCCAGCAGCCCCTTTTCTGCAACTAATGAAAAACTGTTTTTT,CASSPFSATNEKLFF
NA,NA,TRBJ2-7,TRBV6-1,TGTGCCAGCACCCTCATAGGCGGGTACGAGCAGTACTTC,CASTLIGGYEQYF
NA,TRBD2,TRBJ2-1,TRBV6-5,TGTGCCAGCAGTTCTAGCGGGGGGACATACAGTGAGCAGTTCTTC,CASSSSGGTYSEQFF
NA,NA,TRBJ1-2,TRBV19,TGTGCCAGTAACAACCCCGGGACATTGTATGGCTACACCTTC,CASNNPGTLYGYTF
few,NA,TRBJ1-3,TRBV14,TGTGCCAGCAGCCGAGCCCTCTCTGGAAACACCATATATTTT,CASSRALSGNTIYF
once,TRBD1,TRBJ2-7,TRBV9,TGTGCCAGCAGCCCCCAACCGGGACAGATCTACGAGCAGTACTTC,CASSPQPGQIYEQYF
few,TRBD2,TRBJ2-3,TRBV15,TGTGCCACCAGCAGAGATACTAGCGGGGCAGATACGCAGTATTTT,CATSRDTSGADTQYF
NA,TRBD2,TRBJ2-4,TRBV4-3,TGCGCCAGCAGCCAAGCCGGCGGGGGAGAAGTGGGAGCCAAAAACATTCAGTACTTC,CASSQAGGGEVGAKNIQYF
few,TRBD1,TRBJ1-1,TRBV27,TGTGCCAGCAGTCGACAGGGGGCGGACACTGAAGCTTTCTTT,CASSRQGADTEAFF
NA,NA,TRBJ2-1,TRBV6-6,TGTGCCAGCAGTTACACGGAGAGCTCCTACAATGAGCAGTTCTTC,CASSYTESSYNEQFF
NA,TRBD1,TRBJ2-7,TRBV6-5,TGTGCCAGCAGTTTTTCCGAGGACAGGGCGAGCTACGAGCAGTACTTC,CASSFSEDRASYEQYF
NA,NA,TRBJ2-1,TRBV7-2,TGTGCCAGCAGCTTAGTTTTAACAGGCAATGAGCAGTTCTTC,CASSLVLTGNEQFF
NA,TRBD1,TRBJ1-5,TRBV4-3,TGCGCCAGCAGCCAAGATGACAGGGAGAAGCCCCAGCATTTT,CASSQDDREKPQHF
NA,TRBD2,TRBJ2-1,TRBV7-2,TGTGCCAGCAGCCCGGGACTAGCGGGGGCTAATGAGCAGTTCTTC,CASSPGLAGANEQFF
NA,TRBD1,TRBJ1-3,TRBV4-3,TGCGCCAGCAGCCAAGACCGGACAGGGCGGGGAAACACCATATATTTT,CASSQDRTGRGNTIYF
NA,NA,TRBJ1-1,TRBV19,TGTGCCAGTAATTCACACAGGGTTGCGAACACTGAAGCTTTCTTT,CASNSHRVANTEAFF
NA,TRBD1,TRBJ1-2,TRBV19,TGTGCCAGTAGTATAGGCCCCCAAGATTGGACAGGGTATGTCGATGGCTACACCTTC,CASSIGPQDWTGYVDGYTF
NA,NA,TRBJ1-5,TRBV30,TGTGCCTGGAGTCGGGGGAAGGAGCCCCAGCATTTT,CAWSRGKEPQHF
NA,NA,TRBJ2-7,TRBV29-1,TGCAGCGTTATGGGCTCCACATTTTCCTACGAGCAGTACTTC,CSVMGSTFSYEQYF
NA,NA,TRBJ2-7,TRBV7-9,TGTGCCAGCAGCTTAGGAGATCCGGGACACTCCTACGAGCAGTACTTC,CASSLGDPGHSYEQYF
NA,NA,TRBJ2-4,TRBV11-1,TGTGCCAGCAGCGGACAGCTACTAGCCAAAAACATTCAGTACTTC,CASSGQLLAKNIQYF
NA,TRBD1,TRBJ1-1,TRBV19,TGTGCCAGTAGTAGACAGGGCATGGGCACTGAAGCTTTCTTT,CASSRQGMGTEAFF
NA,NA,TRBJ2-1,TRBV5-1,TGCGCCAGCAGCTCTGGGGCCGTTTGGTTCGATGAGCAGTTCTTC,CASSSGAVWFDEQFF
NA,NA,TRBJ1-6,TRBV27,TGTGCCAGCAGTTTAGGGCAGGGGAATAATTCACCCCTCCACTTT,CASSLGQGNNSPLHF
once,TRBD2,TRBJ2-1,TRBV5-1,TGCGCCAGCAGCTTGGGGGAGGGATACGGTGAGCAGTTCTTC,CASSLGEGYGEQFF
NA,TRBD2,TRBJ2-2,TRBV10-3,TGTGCCAGTCAAACTAGCGCGAACACCGGGGAGCTGTTTTTT,CASQTSANTGELFF
NA,NA,TRBJ2-7,TRBV2,TGTGCCAGCGGGGCAGCTTCCTACGAGCAGTACTTC,CASGAASYEQYF
once,NA,TRBJ2-7,TRBV21-1,TGTGCCAGCAGCAAAACGGGTCGAGGGCCGACGCACGAGCAGTACTTC,CASSKTGRGPTHEQYF
NA,TRBD2,TRBJ2-3,TRBV4-3,TGCGCCAGCAGCCAAGAAATAACTGTAGATATAGCGGGGGGGCAAATTGACGCGCAGTATTTT,CASSQEITVDIAGGQIDAQYF
NA,NA,TRBJ2-5,TRBV19,TGTGCCAGTAGTAGGGGAGTTATTCAAGAGACCCAGTACTTC,CASSRGVIQETQYF
NA,NA,TRBJ1-2,TRBV6-5,TGTGCCAGCAGGCCACAGGGTATTGGCTATGGCTACACCTTC,CASRPQGIGYGYTF